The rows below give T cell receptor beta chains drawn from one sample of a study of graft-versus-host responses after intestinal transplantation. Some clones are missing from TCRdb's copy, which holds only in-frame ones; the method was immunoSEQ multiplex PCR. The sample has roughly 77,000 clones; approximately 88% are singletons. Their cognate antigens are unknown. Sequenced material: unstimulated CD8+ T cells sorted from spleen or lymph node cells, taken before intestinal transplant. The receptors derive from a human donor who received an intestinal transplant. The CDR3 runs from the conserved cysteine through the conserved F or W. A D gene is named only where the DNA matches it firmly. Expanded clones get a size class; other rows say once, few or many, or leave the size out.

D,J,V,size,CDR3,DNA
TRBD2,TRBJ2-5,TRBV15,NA,CATSRGLAEGVTQYF,TGTGCCACCAGCAGAGGCCTAGCGGAAGGGGTGACCCAGTACTTC
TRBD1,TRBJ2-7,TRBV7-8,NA,CASSVRDRGPRISYEQYF,TGTGCCAGCAGCGTCCGGGACAGGGGGCCTCGGATCTCCTACGAGCAGTACTTC
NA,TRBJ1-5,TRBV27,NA,CASTKLNQPQHF,TGTGCCAGCACCAAACTCAATCAGCCCCAGCATTTT
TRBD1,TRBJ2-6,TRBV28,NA,CASSNGTGSPGANVLTF,TGTGCCAGCAGCAATGGGACAGGGTCTCCTGGGGCCAACGTCCTGACTTTC
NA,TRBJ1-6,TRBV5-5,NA,CASSDEAYSPLHF,TGTGCCAGCAGCGACGAGGCTTATTCACCCCTCCACTTT
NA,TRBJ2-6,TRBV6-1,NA,CASSEDTGSGANVLTF,TGTGCCAGCAGTGAAGATACGGGCTCTGGGGCCAACGTCCTGACTTTC
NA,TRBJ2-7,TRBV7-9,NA,CASSFAGSEQYF,TGTGCCAGCAGCTTTGCAGGGTCCGAGCAGTACTTC
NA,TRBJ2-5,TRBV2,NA,CASNGLSETQYF,TGTGCCAGCAACGGGTTAAGTGAGACCCAGTACTTC
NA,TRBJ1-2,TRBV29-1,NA,CSVEVGGDYGYTF,TGCAGCGTTGAAGTGGGAGGAGACTATGGCTACACCTTC
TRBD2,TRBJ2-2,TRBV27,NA,CASSLMREGAGELFF,TGTGCCAGCAGTTTAATGCGGGAGGGCGCCGGGGAGCTGTTTTTT
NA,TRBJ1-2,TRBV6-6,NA,CASSYPGPAGGYTF,TGTGCCAGCAGTTATCCCGGACCGGCGGGTGGCTACACCTTC
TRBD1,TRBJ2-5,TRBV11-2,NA,CASSLDPGQDLETQYF,TGTGCCAGCAGCTTAGATCCGGGACAGGACCTCGAGACCCAGTACTTC
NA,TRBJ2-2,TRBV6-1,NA,CASSLGPDTGELFF,TGTGCCAGCAGTCTAGGTCCCGACACCGGGGAGCTGTTTTTT
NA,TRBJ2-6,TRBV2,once,CASSLGRGPGANVLTF,TGTGCCAGCAGCCTCGGTCGGGGTCCTGGGGCCAACGTCCTGACTTTC
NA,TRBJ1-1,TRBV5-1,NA,CASSLYMGGEGAFF,TGCGCCAGCAGCTTGTATATGGGCGGGGAGGGAGCTTTCTTT
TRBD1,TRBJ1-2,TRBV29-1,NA,CSVEATEDRALAYGYTF,TGCAGCGTTGAAGCCACAGAAGACAGGGCTTTAGCCTATGGCTACACCTTC
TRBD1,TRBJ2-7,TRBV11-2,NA,CASSSGQGAYEQYF,TGTGCCAGCAGCTCCGGACAGGGGGCCTACGAGCAGTACTTC
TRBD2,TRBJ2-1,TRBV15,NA,CATSRDQTSGGPYNEQFF,TGTGCCACCAGCAGAGATCAGACTAGCGGGGGCCCCTACAATGAGCAGTTCTTC
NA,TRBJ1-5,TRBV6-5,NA,CASSYSRVHQPQHF,TGTGCCAGCAGTTACTCGAGGGTCCATCAGCCCCAGCATTTT
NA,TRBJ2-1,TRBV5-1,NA,CASSLKPLVYEQFF,TGCGCCAGCAGCTTGAAACCACTAGTATACGAGCAGTTCTTC
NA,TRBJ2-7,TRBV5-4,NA,CASSLNRRRGHEQYF,TGTGCCAGCAGCTTGAACCGCCGTAGGGGCCACGAGCAGTACTTC
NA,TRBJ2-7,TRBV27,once,CASSLWSEEGYEQYF,TGTGCCAGCAGTTTATGGTCGGAGGAAGGGTACGAGCAGTACTTC
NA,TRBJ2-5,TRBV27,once,CASSLSSGETQYF,TGTGCCAGCAGTTTATCGTCGGGAGAGACCCAGTACTTC
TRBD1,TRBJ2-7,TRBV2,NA,CASNGQGRWHEQYF,TGTGCCAGCAATGGACAGGGGCGTTGGCACGAGCAGTACTTC